Listed below are T cell receptor beta chains from one sample, sequenced in a study of CD8+ T cells in alopecia areata. Assay used: immunoSEQ multiplex PCR; TCRdb lists only in-frame clones, some missing. The sample lists 130,000 or so clones, around 83% occurring once. The source material was CD8+ T cells sorted from blood, sampled at week 4, from a patient treated with tofacitinib. The receptors were sampled from a human donor with alopecia areata. Both conserved end residues are part of each CDR3. The order of the fields is D gene, CDR3 length, clone size, J gene, V gene, CDR3 protein, CDR3 DNA. D genes are given only for firm matches. Expanded clones get a size class; other rows say once, few or many, or leave the size out.

d_gene: TRBD1; len: 14; abundance: once; j_gene: TRBJ2-2; v_gene: TRBV6-1; CDR3aa: CAIAGTENTGELFF; CDR3nt: TGTGCCATCGCCGGGACAGAAAACACCGGGGAGCTGTTTTTT
d_gene: TRBD2; len: 14; abundance: few; j_gene: TRBJ2-5; v_gene: TRBV5-4; CDR3aa: CASSLGSGSQTQYF; CDR3nt: TGTGCCAGCAGCTTAGGTAGCGGGAGCCAGACCCAGTACTTC
d_gene: TRBD2; len: 16; abundance: NA; j_gene: TRBJ2-1; v_gene: TRBV9; CDR3aa: CASSVDASGSYNEQFF; CDR3nt: TGTGCCAGCAGCGTAGACGCTAGCGGCTCCTACAATGAGCAGTTCTTC
d_gene: TRBD2; len: 14; abundance: NA; j_gene: TRBJ2-1; v_gene: TRBV6-6; CDR3aa: CASLAGAGYNEQFF; CDR3nt: TGTGCCAGTCTAGCGGGAGCGGGGTACAATGAGCAGTTCTTC
d_gene: NA; len: 12; abundance: NA; j_gene: TRBJ2-1; v_gene: TRBV7-9; CDR3aa: CASSLDPFWQFF; CDR3nt: TGTGCCAGCAGCTTAGATCCATTTTGGCAGTTCTTC
d_gene: NA; len: 14; abundance: NA; j_gene: TRBJ2-7; v_gene: TRBV7-9; CDR3aa: CASSSRDFSYEQYF; CDR3nt: TGTGCCAGCAGCTCACGGGACTTCTCCTACGAGCAGTACTTC
d_gene: TRBD1; len: 13; abundance: NA; j_gene: TRBJ2-5; v_gene: TRBV29-1; CDR3aa: CSAGTGAQETQYF; CDR3nt: TGCAGCGCCGGGACAGGGGCTCAAGAGACCCAGTACTTC
d_gene: NA; len: 16; abundance: NA; j_gene: TRBJ1-4; v_gene: TRBV7-6; CDR3aa: CASSLSGDPTNEKLFF; CDR3nt: TGTGCCAGCAGCTTATCAGGGGACCCAACTAATGAAAAACTGTTTTTT
d_gene: NA; len: 16; abundance: NA; j_gene: TRBJ1-1; v_gene: TRBV5-1; CDR3aa: CASSLSAGDMNTEAFF; CDR3nt: TGCGCCAGCAGCTTGTCGGCCGGGGACATGAACACTGAAGCTTTCTTT
d_gene: NA; len: 16; abundance: once; j_gene: TRBJ1-2; v_gene: TRBV9; CDR3aa: CASSVGPSGLDYGYTF; CDR3nt: TGTGCCAGCAGCGTAGGGCCCTCCGGGCTTGACTATGGCTACACCTTC
d_gene: NA; len: 10; abundance: NA; j_gene: TRBJ2-1; v_gene: TRBV2; CDR3aa: CASSKSEQFF; CDR3nt: TGTGCCAGCAGCAAATCAGAGCAGTTCTTC
d_gene: NA; len: 12; abundance: NA; j_gene: TRBJ2-7; v_gene: TRBV7-9; CDR3aa: CASSLTDYEQYF; CDR3nt: TGTGCCAGCAGCTTAACGGACTACGAGCAGTACTTC
d_gene: TRBD1; len: 13; abundance: NA; j_gene: TRBJ2-3; v_gene: TRBV6-5; CDR3aa: CASTQGDYDTQYF; CDR3nt: TGTGCCAGCACCCAGGGGGATTACGATACGCAGTATTTT
d_gene: TRBD1; len: 15; abundance: NA; j_gene: TRBJ2-7; v_gene: TRBV9; CDR3aa: CASSPRGTGSYEQYF; CDR3nt: TGTGCCAGCAGCCCCCGGGGGACAGGCAGCTACGAGCAGTACTTC
d_gene: TRBD1; len: 19; abundance: NA; j_gene: TRBJ2-6; v_gene: TRBV11-2; CDR3aa: CASSLDVFGDSAGANVLTF; CDR3nt: TGTGCCAGCAGCTTAGACGTATTTGGGGACAGTGCTGGGGCCAACGTCCTGACTTTC
d_gene: TRBD1; len: 14; abundance: NA; j_gene: TRBJ2-2; v_gene: TRBV29-1; CDR3aa: CSVAGQGSTGELFF; CDR3nt: TGCAGCGTCGCGGGACAGGGGTCCACCGGGGAGCTGTTTTTT
d_gene: NA; len: 15; abundance: NA; j_gene: TRBJ2-3; v_gene: TRBV4-1; CDR3aa: CASSQSGGGTDTQYF; CDR3nt: TGCGCCAGCAGCCAATCTGGAGGGGGGACAGATACGCAGTATTTT
d_gene: TRBD2; len: 15; abundance: NA; j_gene: TRBJ2-1; v_gene: TRBV9; CDR3aa: CASSTSGLSYNEQFF; CDR3nt: TGTGCCAGCAGCACTAGCGGGCTTTCCTACAATGAGCAGTTCTTC
d_gene: TRBD1; len: 13; abundance: NA; j_gene: TRBJ2-1; v_gene: TRBV19; CDR3aa: CASRTGVKDEQFF; CDR3nt: TGTGCCAGTAGGACAGGGGTAAAAGATGAGCAGTTCTTC
d_gene: TRBD1; len: 15; abundance: NA; j_gene: TRBJ1-5; v_gene: TRBV4-1; CDR3aa: CASSTGTDSNQPQHF; CDR3nt: TGCGCCAGCAGCACCGGGACAGATAGCAATCAGCCCCAGCATTTT
d_gene: NA; len: 13; abundance: NA; j_gene: TRBJ2-2; v_gene: TRBV27; CDR3aa: CASSFLNTGELFF; CDR3nt: TGTGCCAGCAGTTTCCTGAACACCGGGGAGCTGTTTTTT
d_gene: TRBD1; len: 14; abundance: NA; j_gene: TRBJ2-2; v_gene: TRBV30; CDR3aa: CACRGQGSTGELFF; CDR3nt: TGTGCCTGTAGGGGACAGGGGTCGACCGGGGAGCTGTTTTTT